This passage covers 30 T cell receptor beta chains from one sample sequenced in a study of cytomegalovirus exposure and HLA in healthy donors (dated by TCRdb to 2016 to 2017). Library construction relied on the immunoSEQ multiplex PCR assay. For the multiplex PCR, a mixture combining 60 forward primers for TCR Vbeta segments and 13 reverse primers for TCR Jbeta segments was used. TCRdb carries this immuneACCESS record with in-frame sequences only. Its versions omit some clonotypes, under half of them owing to an unresolved V gene in the studies checked, with the rest unexplained. Recorded for this sample are over 100,000 clones; roughly three quarters of them occurred a single time. The ten most abundant clones make up approximately 3% of the sample. The sample comprised PBMCs. The receptor source for this set is a woman between 18 and 29 years old in good health and CMV-seropositive.

The sample holds a few counts of this clone. The rearrangement links TRBV7-2 to TRBJ2-7; 11 bases match TRBD1. In germline, CDR1 is SGHTA, CDR2 FQGNSA. This CDR3 is 14 amino acids long. V gave up 6 bases and J gave up 5 bases; unmatched junction bases: 6. For the CDR3, the DNA is TGTGCCAGCAGGGAACCGGGACAGGGGGACGAGCAGTACTTC. This translates into CASREPGQGDEQYF. Based on the CDR3 plus reference TRBV7-2 and TRBJ2-7, the full variable domain is GAGVSQSPSNKVTEKGKDVELRCDPISGHTALYWYRQSLGQGLEFLIYFQGNSAPDKSGLPSDRFSAERTGGSVSTLTIQRTQQEDSAVYLCASREPGQGDEQYFGPGTRLTVT.

This clone was seen a few times. This chain connects TRBV9 to TRBJ2-7; 7 nucleotides align to TRBD2. V lost 0 bases, J lost 0 bases, and 0 bases stayed unmatched. The CDR3 has 14 residues. Germline values: CDR1 SGDLS, CDR2 YYNGEE. The CDR3 DNA sequence: TGTGCCAGCAGCGTAGGGGACTACTCCTACGAGCAGTACTTC. Translated, it gives CASSVGDYSYEQYF.

V gene TRBV5-1 combines with J gene TRBJ2-7; 9 nucleotides line up with TRBD2. V lost 3 bases, J lost 5 bases, and 6 bases stayed unmatched. Germline CDR1 reads SGHRS; CDR2 reads YFSETQ. CDR3 length equals 14 residues. CDR3: CASSWGTSTNEQYF. CDR3 in DNA: TGCGCCAGCAGCTGGGGGACTAGCACCAACGAGCAGTACTTC. Filled out from reference TRBV5-1 and TRBJ2-7, the complete variable domain reads KAGVTQTPRYLIKTRGQQVTLSCSPISGHRSVSWYQQTPGQGLQFLFEYFSETQRNKGNFPGRFSGRQFSNSRSEMNVSTLELGDSALYLCASSWGTSTNEQYFGPGTRLTVT.

The gene calls are TRBV6-5 and TRBJ1-1; D may be TRBD1 (5 bases). The CDR3 totals 14 residues. CDR1 and CDR2 from the germline V gene are MNHEY and SVGAGI. V lost 0 bases and J lost 11, with 16 bases in between. The CDR3: CASSYSDAGYWAFF. DNA for the CDR3: TGTGCCAGCAGTTACTCGGACGCAGGGTACTGGGCTTTCTTT.

The genes are TRBV5-1 and TRBJ2-2; 16 bases align to TRBD2. The CDR3 spans 15 residues. Trimming took 9 bases from V and 5 from J; bases not matched to a gene: 4. Germline loops: CDR1 SGHRS, CDR2 YFSETQ. This CDR3 reads CATKGLAGGTGELFF. CDR3 in DNA: TGCGCCACCAAGGGACTAGCGGGAGGGACCGGGGAGCTGTTTTTT.

The chain recombines TRBV19 with TRBJ1-5; 9 positions match TRBD1. Germline trimming cut 8 bases from V and 9 bases from J; bases unmatched to any gene: 14. This CDR3 region has 15 residues. Germline V gives CDR1 LNHDA, CDR2 SQIVND (reference sequence). The CDR3 spells CASHDTQGALRPQHF. The CDR3 DNA sequence: TGTGCCAGTCACGATACACAGGGGGCTCTAAGGCCCCAGCATTTT.

This clone was seen more than once but under ten times. This chain uses TRBV2 with TRBJ2-5; 9 bases match TRBD2. The CDR3 consists of 14 residues. V was clipped by 4 bases and J by 5 bases; unmatched bases: 5. Germline V gives CDR1 SNHLY, CDR2 FYNNEI. CDR3 amino acids: CASSAAGGGETQYF. As DNA, the CDR3 is TGTGCCAGCAGTGCGGCGGGAGGGGGGGAGACCCAGTACTTC.

V usage is TRBV28 and J usage is TRBJ1-1; D is unresolved. Germline assignment: CDR1 MDHEN and CDR2 SYDVKM. V was shortened by 7 bases and J by 3 bases, with 12 bases between the two germline ends. The CDR3 sequence is 13 residues long. CDR3 in DNA: TGTGCCAGCACCCCCATTGAGTACACTGAAGCTTTCTTT. This gives the protein CASTPIEYTEAFF.

The chain joins TRBV5-4 to TRBJ2-7; TRBD2 might be the D (5 bases). This CDR3 is built from 13 residues. Trimming cost V 0 bases and J 5 bases, with 9 bases left between them. Germline V gene sequence: CDR1 SGHNT, CDR2 YYREEE (reference sequence). CDR3 sequence: CASSLAGIHEQYF. The DNA for the CDR3 is TGTGCCAGCAGCTTGGCGGGGATCCACGAGCAGTACTTC.

The rearrangement links TRBV7-9 to TRBJ1-2; 9 positions agree with TRBD1. The germline V gene encodes CDR1 SEHNR and CDR2 FQNEAQ (reference sequence). This CDR3 is 16 amino acids long. Trimming at V came to 5 bases and at J to 2 bases, leaving 9 bases not matched to a gene. The DNA of the CDR3 is TGTGCCAGCAGCACGACCCGGGACAGGGAGAACTATGGCTACACCTTC. Translation: CASSTTRDRENYGYTF.

The rearrangement joins TRBV6-1 to TRBJ2-7; a weak D match, TRBD2 (5 bases). Trimming cost V 4 bases and J 2 bases, with 9 bases left between them. Germline lookup yields CDR1 MNHNS and CDR2 SASEGT. This CDR3 spans 13 amino acids. Here the CDR3 reads CASSGSAAYEQYF. The CDR3 region has the DNA TGTGCCAGCAGTGGATCAGCGGCCTACGAGCAGTACTTC.

This clone has only a few counts. The rearrangement uses TRBV5-6 and TRBJ2-7; possible D gene TRBD1, 5 bases. V lost 3 bases, J lost 2 bases, and 12 bases lay in between. The germline CDR1 and CDR2 sequences are SGHDT and YYEEEE. The CDR3 totals 14 residues. The CDR3 DNA sequence: TGTGCCAGCAGCTCTTCGACAGCGACCTACGAGCAGTACTTC. Its protein is CASSSSTATYEQYF.

The chain uses TRBV15 and TRBJ2-7, with unresolved D. The CDR3 sequence is 13 residues long. Germline V lookup: CDR1 LNHNV, CDR2 YYDKDF (reference sequence). V was clipped by 0 bases and J by 2 bases, with 5 bases between them. The CDR3 coding sequence is TGTGCCACCAGCAGAGATGTAACCTACGAGCAGTACTTC. Translated: CATSRDVTYEQYF.

The rearrangement uses TRBV11-3 and TRBJ2-1; TRBD2 matches at 13 bases. Looked up from germline, CDR1 is SGHNT and CDR2 is YENEEA. V lost 3 bases, J lost 3 bases, and 8 bases stayed unmatched. The CDR3 spans 18 residues. The CDR3 here is CASSFPGTSGKGYNEQFF. CDR3 coding DNA: TGTGCCAGCAGCTTTCCCGGGACTAGCGGGAAAGGCTACAATGAGCAGTTCTTC. Variable domain in full (rest from reference TRBV11-3 and TRBJ2-1): EAGVVQSPRYKIIEKKQPVAFWCNPISGHNTLYWYLQNLGQGPELLIRYENEEAVDDSQLPKDRFSAERLKGVDSTLKIQPAELGDSAVYLCASSFPGTSGKGYNEQFFGPGTRLTVL.

The rearrangement links TRBV19 to TRBJ2-1; 7 bases are a match to TRBD1. V lost 7 bases to trimming and J lost 5 bases; unmatched junction nucleotides: 11. CDR3 length: 15 residues. Germline V CDR1 and CDR2: LNHDA, SQIVND (reference sequence). CDR3 loop: CASTLGTAIDNEQFF. CDR3 in DNA: TGTGCCAGTACCCTCGGGACAGCTATCGACAATGAGCAGTTCTTC.

V is TRBV5-1 and J is TRBJ2-5, with 7 bases identical to TRBD1. Germline V gene data show CDR1 as SGHRS and CDR2 as YFSETQ. This CDR3 has 15 amino acids. Trimming at V came to 1 base and at J to 1 base, leaving 4 bases not matched to a gene. DNA of the CDR3: TGCGCCAGCAGCTTGTTCGGGACAGCCCAAGAGACCCAGTACTTC. This translates into CASSLFGTAQETQYF.

V gene TRBV19 combines with J gene TRBJ1-2, with D perhaps matching TRBD1 (5 bases). Germline loops: CDR1 LNHDA, CDR2 SQIVND (reference sequence). The CDR3 loop spans 15 amino acids. Trimming removed 3 bases at V and 4 bases at J, with 15 bases between. CDR3 loop: CASSIQGSGGYGYTF. CDR3 coding DNA: TGTGCCAGTAGTATTCAGGGTTCAGGTGGCTATGGCTACACCTTC.

The rearrangement links TRBV28 to TRBJ2-1; D call uncertain. V was clipped by 3 bases and J by 9 bases, with 3 bases between them. The CDR3 spans 10 residues. Per the germline V gene, CDR1 is MDHEN and CDR2 is SYDVKM. The CDR3 region is CASSFGEQFF. CDR3 DNA: TGTGCCAGCAGTTTCGGTGAGCAGTTCTTC.

The chain recombines TRBV7-2 with TRBJ2-1, with 10 bases lining up with TRBD2. After removal of 4 bases from V and 2 bases from J, the junction contained 2 bases not matched to a gene. This CDR3 is built from 15 residues. The germline gives CDR1 SGHTA, CDR2 FQGNSA. The CDR3 coding sequence is TGTGCCAGCAGCTCACTAGCGGGAACCTACAATGAGCAGTTCTTC. Amino acid sequence: CASSSLAGTYNEQFF.

The V gene is TRBV6-1, the J gene TRBJ1-1; TRBD1 agrees at 11 bases. The V gene's germline CDR1 is MNHNS and CDR2 SASEGT. The CDR3 length is 14 residues. Losses at the gene ends were 7 bases for V and 6 bases for J; bases not matched to a gene: 7. The CDR3: CASIMDRGLPEAFF. The CDR3 DNA follows: TGTGCCAGCATTATGGACAGGGGGCTCCCTGAAGCTTTCTTT.

The V and J genes are TRBV5-1 and TRBJ2-7; TRBD2 agrees at 15 bases. V lost 3 bases to trimming and J lost 2 bases; unmatched junction nucleotides: 6. The CDR3 spans 17 residues. Germline loops: CDR1 SGHRS, CDR2 YFSETQ. CDR3 sequence: CASSSGLAGGAPYEQYF. The CDR3 DNA is TGCGCCAGCAGCTCGGGACTAGCGGGAGGAGCCCCCTACGAGCAGTACTTC.

The chain uses TRBV27 and TRBJ1-5; a possible D gene is TRBD1 (5 bases). V was trimmed by 7 bases and J by 1 base, leaving 11 bases between them. The CDR3 has 14 amino acids. Germline V gene sequence: CDR1 MNHEY, CDR2 SMNVEV (reference sequence). In nucleotides, the CDR3 is TGTGCCAGCAAACGGGGGGACAGCAATCAGCCCCAGCATTTT. This translates into CASKRGDSNQPQHF.

The J gene is TRBJ2-3, the V gene TRBV10-3; 12 bases match TRBD1. J was trimmed by 2 bases and V by 6 bases; bases with no gene match: 15. The CDR3 totals 19 residues. Germline-derived CDR1 and CDR2 are ENHRY and SYGVKD. The CDR3 DNA sequence: TGTGCCATCAGACCTAGTCCCGGGACAGGGGGCGCCCACACAGATACGCAGTATTTT. The encoded protein is CAIRPSPGTGGAHTDTQYF.

The chain carries TRBV11-2 and TRBJ2-5; TRBD2 agrees at 7 bases. The CDR3 length is 16 residues. Germline V gene data show CDR1 as SGHAT and CDR2 as FQNNGV. With V trimmed by 0 bases and J by 5 bases, 9 bases remained unmatched. The CDR3 loop reads CASSLEGREGGETQYF. Here the CDR3 DNA reads TGTGCCAGCAGCTTAGAAGGCAGGGAGGGTGGGGAGACCCAGTACTTC.

The chain links TRBV28 to TRBJ2-5, with 10 bases fitting TRBD1. Germline V CDR1 and CDR2: MDHEN, SYDVKM. The ends lost 4 bases at V and 8 bases at J; junction bases unmatched: 7. The CDR3 totals 14 residues. The CDR3 here is CASSSRTGGITQYF. DNA of the CDR3: TGTGCCAGCAGTTCGAGGACAGGGGGGATCACCCAGTACTTC. Full variable domain (remainder filled in from reference TRBV28 and TRBJ2-5): DVKVTQSSRYLVKRTGEKVFLECVQDMDHENMFWYRQDPGLGLRLIYFSYDVKMKEKGDIPEGYSVSREKKERFSLILESASTNQTSMYLCASSSRTGGITQYFGPGTRLLVL.

This clone turned up a few times. The chain is built from TRBV5-6 and TRBJ1-5; D perhaps matches TRBD1 (6 bases). The CDR3 has 16 amino acids. V gave up 4 bases and J gave up 3 bases, with 17 bases separating them. CDR1 is SGHDT and CDR2 is YYEEEE in the germline V gene. CDR3 sequence: CASSPGRGAYNQPQHF. The DNA of the CDR3 is TGTGCCAGCAGCCCCGGCCGGGGGGCATACAATCAGCCCCAGCATTTT.

The CDR3 reads CASRRGDRYEQYF. The CDR3 nucleotides read TGTGCCAGTCGGAGGGGCGACCGCTACGAGCAGTACTTC. V usage is TRBV27 and J usage is TRBJ2-7, with D possibly matching TRBD2 (6 bases). Trimming pared 9 bases from V and 3 bases from J, leaving 15 bases between. Germline V CDR1 and CDR2: MNHEY, SMNVEV (reference sequence). This CDR3 is 13 amino acids long.

As DNA, the CDR3 is TGTGCCAGTAGAAGAGGGACAGTTAGCAATCAGCCCCAGCATTTT. Its translation is CASRRGTVSNQPQHF. V and J are TRBV19 and TRBJ1-5, with 7 bases that match TRBD1. Germline CDR1 and CDR2: LNHDA and SQIVND (reference sequence). V dropped 6 bases and J dropped 0; count of bases not matched to a gene: 5. This CDR3 is built from 15 residues.

This clone was seen a handful of times. The rearrangement joins TRBV14 to TRBJ2-7; TRBD2 might be the D (5 bases). This CDR3 has 13 amino acids. Trimming stripped 0 bases from V and 4 bases from J, with 7 bases between. In germline, CDR1 is SGHDN, CDR2 FVKESK. The CDR3 loop is CASSQESGYEQYF. Written as DNA, the CDR3 is TGTGCCAGCAGCCAAGAATCGGGGTACGAGCAGTACTTC.

The J gene is TRBJ2-1, the V gene TRBV10-3; 7 bases agree with TRBD2. CDR3 length equals 15 residues. The germline V gene has CDR1 ENHRY and CDR2 SYGVKD. Trimming took 6 bases from V and 4 from J; bases not matched to a gene: 9. CDR3 DNA sequence: TGTGCCATCAGAGATCGGGAGGCGCTTTACAATGAGCAGTTCTTC. As protein: CAIRDREALYNEQFF.